This passage covers 22 T cell receptor beta chains from one sample sequenced in a study of blood T cells in healthy people across ages. The second PCR ran roughly 6 to 11 cycles with a sample-barcoded 5' primer and J-beta primers. One entry per CDR3 protein, called by TCRdb with MiXCR from the 5' RACE reads. The sample has approximately 1.5 million distinct CDR3 sequences; roughly 32% are singletons. The sequenced material came from blood. The receptor source for this set is a woman between 25 and 40 years old in good health.

This clonotype has ten or more counts. This chain links TRBV24-1 with TRBJ1-1, with 7 positions matching TRBD1. In germline, CDR1 is KGHDR, CDR2 SFDVKD. The CDR3 has 16 residues. The junction had 12 bases not matched to a gene; V was cut back by 9 bases and J by 0 bases. The CDR3 loop is CATPRQGDKVNTEAFF. The CDR3 coding sequence is TGTGCCACCCCCAGACAGGGTGATAAGGTGAACACTGAAGCTTTCTTT.

This chain connects TRBV27 to TRBJ1-1; D unresolved. The CDR3 totals 14 residues. V was shortened by 6 bases and J by 0 bases, with 11 bases between the two germline ends. The germline V gene has CDR1 MNHEY and CDR2 SMNVEV (reference sequence). The CDR3 spells CASRQRPMNTEAFF. The CDR3 coding sequence is TGTGCCAGCAGGCAGCGACCAATGAACACTGAAGCTTTCTTT.

The CDR3 nucleotides are TGCGCCAGCAGCCAAGATTTGAGGGGACACCCGAACACTGAAGCTTTCTTT. Translated, it gives CASSQDLRGHPNTEAFF. The chain employs TRBV4-1 and TRBJ1-1; D might be TRBD1 (6 bases). Germline V gene sequence: CDR1 MGHRA, CDR2 YSYEKL. V was trimmed by 0 bases and J by 1 base, leaving 15 bases between them. There are 17 residues in the CDR3.

The chain employs TRBV7-2 and TRBJ1-1, with D possibly being TRBD1 (6 bases). The CDR3 loop spans 17 amino acids. Germline-derived CDR1 and CDR2 are SGHTA and FQGNSA. Trimming shortened V by 2 bases and J by 1 base, and 17 bases separated the two germline ends. The CDR3 nucleotides read TGTGCCAGCAGCTTAAGCGTGAGGACAGTCCGGAACACTGAAGCTTTCTTT. This sequence encodes CASSLSVRTVRNTEAFF.

The gene calls are TRBV5-1 and TRBJ2-1; D tentatively reads TRBD1 or TRBD2 (6 bases each). There are 16 residues in the CDR3. V was trimmed by 5 bases and J by 0 bases, leaving 15 bases between them. CDR1 is SGHRS, CDR2 YFSETQ, per germline. The CDR3 region is CASRGGFGVSYNEQFF. The DNA for the CDR3 is TGCGCCAGCAGAGGGGGGTTCGGAGTCTCCTACAATGAGCAGTTCTTC.

The chain recombines TRBV6-6 with TRBJ1-5; D possibly corresponds to TRBD1 (5 bases). The CDR3 runs to 15 residues. V was clipped by 6 bases and J by 7 bases, with 19 bases between them. Germline V gene lookup returns CDR1 MNHNY and CDR2 SVGAGI (reference sequence). DNA for the CDR3: TGTGCCAGCAGCCCCTCGTTGGGGGAGCCCCAGCCCCAGCATTTT. It translates to CASSPSLGEPQPQHF.

This chain connects TRBV2 to TRBJ1-4; the match to TRBD1 covers 9 bases. Germline CDR1 is SNHLY and CDR2 is FYNNEI. V trimming: 7 bases; J trimming: 8 bases; junction bases outside the gene matches: 11. The CDR3 totals 15 residues. The chain's CDR3 is CASKPDRTGDEKLFF. The CDR3 DNA sequence: TGTGCCAGCAAACCCGATCGGACAGGGGACGAAAAACTGTTTTTT.

This sequence joins TRBV30 and TRBJ2-5; 7 bases agree with TRBD1. V trimming: 8 bases; J trimming: 11 bases; junction bases outside the gene matches: 14. This CDR3 region has 12 residues. CDR1 is GTSNPN and CDR2 is SVGIG in the germline V gene (reference sequence). CDR3 protein: CAIGKGAVEQYF. The CDR3 nucleotides are TGTGCCATAGGGAAGGGGGCCGTTGAGCAGTACTTC.

This chain connects TRBV11-1 to TRBJ2-3; 16 bases map to TRBD2. This CDR3 has 19 amino acids. V shed 2 bases, J shed 5 bases, and the junction held 10 bases outside the gene matches. Germline V CDR1 and CDR2: SGHAT, FQDESV (reference sequence). CDR3 sequence (DNA): TGTGCCAGCAGCTTAACCCCCGGGACTAGCGGGAGGGATCGAGATACGCAGTATTTT. It codes for CASSLTPGTSGRDRDTQYF. The full variable domain, in which reference TRBV11-1 and TRBJ2-3 provide the parts outside the CDR3, is EAEVAQSPRYKITEKSQAVAFWCDPISGHATLYWYRQILGQGPELLVQFQDESVVDDSQLPKDRFSAERLKGVDSTLKIQPAELGDSAMYLCASSLTPGTSGRDRDTQYFGPGTRLTVL.

Only one count was recorded for this clonotype. The chain links TRBV10-2 to TRBJ2-2; 11 nucleotides align to TRBD1. Germline values: CDR1 WSHSY, CDR2 SAAADI. The CDR3 totals 15 residues. With V trimmed by 6 bases and J by 4 bases, 4 bases remained unmatched. This CDR3 reads CASRVGQGATGELFF. The CDR3 bases are TGCGCCAGCAGGGTAGGACAGGGGGCCACCGGGGAGCTGTTTTTT.

This clonotype was seen many times. The chain couples TRBV7-7 to TRBJ2-3; 10 nucleotides line up with TRBD2. Germline V gene data show CDR1 as SSHAT and CDR2 as FNYEAQ (reference sequence). The CDR3 consists of 15 residues. V lost 5 bases to trimming and J lost 4 bases; unmatched junction nucleotides: 6. CDR3 loop: CASSPGLASADTQYF. DNA of the CDR3: TGTGCCAGCAGCCCGGGACTAGCGAGCGCAGATACGCAGTATTTT.

The CDR3 here is CASSPRDRSNTGELFF. In nucleotides, the CDR3 is TGCGCCAGCAGCCCGAGGGACAGATCGAACACCGGGGAGCTGTTTTTT. The rearrangement joins TRBV5-1 to TRBJ2-2, with TRBD1 identical over 7 bases. The V segment lost 4 bases and the J segment 0 bases; nucleotides outside the gene matches: 6. The CDR3 length is 16 residues. Germline-derived CDR1 and CDR2 are SGHRS and YFSETQ.

The gene calls are TRBV28 and TRBJ2-3; D unclear. The CDR3 is 13 amino acids. V was pared by 5 bases and J by 2 bases, with 8 bases between. Germline CDR1 and CDR2: MDHEN and SYDVKM. This CDR3 reads CASSVVDTDTQYF. DNA of the CDR3: TGTGCCAGCAGTGTAGTGGACACAGATACGCAGTATTTT. The full variable domain, in which reference TRBV28 and TRBJ2-3 provide the parts outside the CDR3, is DVKVTQSSRYLVKRTGEKVFLECVQDMDHENMFWYRQDPGLGLRLIYFSYDVKMKEKGDIPEGYSVSREKKERFSLILESASTNQTSMYLCASSVVDTDTQYFGPGTRLTVL.

This chain joins TRBV29-1 and TRBJ2-1; 15 nucleotides line up with TRBD2. CDR3 size: 19 residues. CDR1 is SQVTM and CDR2 is ANQGSEA in the germline V gene. V lost 5 bases to trimming and J lost 2 bases; unmatched junction nucleotides: 13. CDR3 sequence: CSVRGGTSGRLIAYNEQFF. The CDR3 DNA reads TGCAGCGTTCGAGGTGGGACTAGCGGGAGGCTTATTGCCTACAATGAGCAGTTCTTC.

This clonotype was observed a handful of times. The V gene is TRBV29-1, the J gene TRBJ1-2; perhaps TRBD1 as D (5 bases). Germline values: CDR1 SQVTM, CDR2 ANQGSEA. The CDR3 covers 14 residues. V dropped 7 bases and J dropped 2 bases, with 17 bases sitting between them. As DNA, the CDR3 is TGCAGCGCTATCGAGAATCAGGGCAACTATGGCTACACCTTC. Protein: CSAIENQGNYGYTF.

This clonotype came up a few times. The V gene is TRBV4-2, the J gene TRBJ2-5, with D tentatively TRBD2 (6 bases). The CDR3 is made up of 15 amino acids. Germline lookup yields CDR1 LGHNA and CDR2 YNFKEQ. V was pared by 0 bases and J by 5 bases, with 13 bases between. The CDR3 coding sequence is TGTGCCAGCAGCCAAGATCTGGCGGGGTCGGAGACCCAGTACTTC. It yields the protein CASSQDLAGSETQYF.

J is TRBJ2-7 and V is TRBV6-2 or TRBV6-3; D is possibly TRBD2 (6 bases). This CDR3 comprises 16 residues. The V gene's germline CDR1 is MNHEY and CDR2 SVGEGT. V was cut by 0 bases and J by 3 bases, with 15 bases left in between. DNA of the CDR3: TGTGCCAGCAGTTACTCTCTGGAGGGGCCCAACTACGAGCAGTACTTC. Protein product: CASSYSLEGPNYEQYF.

CDR3 coding DNA: TGCAGTGCCCAGTTTAATAGCGGGAGTCACGAGCAGTACTTC. Protein product: CSAQFNSGSHEQYF. The gene calls are TRBV20-1 and TRBJ2-7; 9 bases align to TRBD2. This CDR3 region has 14 residues. CDR1 DFQATT and CDR2 SNEGSKA come from the germline V gene (reference sequence). V shed 6 bases and J 5 bases; nucleotides not matched to a gene: 11.

V usage is TRBV24-1 and J usage is TRBJ2-3; D remains unclear. The CDR3 covers 13 residues. Deletions cut 3 bases from V and 1 base from J, with 4 bases between. Per the germline V gene, CDR1 is KGHDR and CDR2 is SFDVKD. The CDR3 bases are TGTGCCACCAGTGATGAGCGCACAGATACGCAGTATTTT. Protein product: CATSDERTDTQYF.

This clonotype was counted only a few times. The chain has TRBV20-1 and TRBJ2-1; TRBD1 matches 11 bases. The trim removed 6 bases at V and 9 bases at J, leaving 10 bases unmatched. Germline CDR1 is DFQATT and CDR2 is SNEGSKA (reference sequence). This CDR3 is built from 14 residues. The CDR3 DNA reads as TGCAGTGCCTGCGGGACAGGGGGTTGGGGTGAGCAGTTCTTC. Its protein product is CSACGTGGWGEQFF.

The gene calls are TRBV29-1 and TRBJ2-3; 8 bases align to TRBD1. Trimming at V came to 4 bases and at J to 0 bases, leaving 9 bases not matched to a gene. The CDR3 contains 16 residues. The V gene's germline CDR1 is SQVTM and CDR2 ANQGSEA. CDR3 DNA: TGCAGCGTTGCAGGGGGACGACAGGGGAGCACAGATACGCAGTATTTT. It yields the protein CSVAGGRQGSTDTQYF.

The V gene is TRBV9, the J gene TRBJ2-3; 12 bases are shared with TRBD2. CDR1 is SGDLS, CDR2 YYNGEE, per germline. This CDR3 is 19 amino acids long. V was clipped by 3 bases and J by 4 bases; unmatched bases: 15. This chain's CDR3 is CASSATSGRSKGAADTQYF. CDR3 bases: TGTGCCAGCAGCGCTACTAGCGGGAGGTCAAAGGGGGCCGCAGATACGCAGTATTTT.